A selection of T cell receptor beta chains follows, all from one sample in a study of blood T cell repertoires in COVID-19. Produced via immunoSEQ multiplex PCR; TCRdb's table is partial and in-frame only. The data show 36,000 or so clones, with approximately 90% seen just once and around 4.9% held by the top ten. Specimen: peripheral blood. These receptors came from a human donor in a cohort sampled during active COVID-19. Both conserved end residues are part of each CDR3. A D gene is named only where the DNA matches it firmly. Clone size is stated in some rows and not others, as once, few, many or a class when expanded.

>TRBJ2-7|.|16|.|TRBV15
TGTGCCACCAGCCCGATCATCGGGAGTGGATCCTACGAGCAGTACTTC
CATSPIIGSGSYEQYF
>TRBJ1-1|TRBD1|14|.|TRBV5-1
TGCGCCAGCAGCTTGGGAGGGGGCGCGACTGAAGCTTTCTTT
CASSLGGGATEAFF
>TRBJ1-1|TRBD1|13|.|TRBV6-5
TGTGCCAGCAGGGGGACAGTTTCCCCTGAAGCTTTCTTT
CASRGTVSPEAFF
>TRBJ2-2|.|14|.|TRBV11-3
TGTGCCAGCAGCCCCCAGGGTGACGGCGGGGAGCTGTTTTTT
CASSPQGDGGELFF
>TRBJ2-1|TRBD2|15|.|TRBV27
TGTGCCAGCACGCGGACTAGCGGGAGTGGGTATGAGCAGTTCTTC
CASTRTSGSGYEQFF
>TRBJ2-5|TRBD1|15|.|TRBV10-2
TGCGCCAGTCGGGTCCGGGACAGGGGTCAGGAGACCCAGTACTTC
CASRVRDRGQETQYF
>TRBJ2-5|.|13|.|TRBV19
TGTGCCAGTAGTATGCGGCTCCAAGAGACCCAGTACTTC
CASSMRLQETQYF
>TRBJ2-2|TRBD2|18|.|TRBV6-2/TRBV6-3
TGTGCCAGCAGCTTCAGGGGAGGTAGCGGGACATCCACCGGGGAGCTGTTTTTT
CASSFRGGSGTSTGELFF
>TRBJ2-5|.|13|.|TRBV4-1
TGCGCCAGCAGCCAAGATCAGGGGGAGACCCAGTACTTC
CASSQDQGETQYF
>TRBJ1-4|TRBD1|14|.|TRBV5-1
TGCGCCAGCAGCCTGCAGGGGGGCACTGAAAAACTGTTTTTT
CASSLQGGTEKLFF
>TRBJ2-1|.|14|.|TRBV29-1
TGCAGCGCTGCCCGGGGGGCCTCCTACAATGAGCAGTTCTTC
CSAARGASYNEQFF
>TRBJ1-5|.|15|.|TRBV28
TGTGCCTCTACCATGGGTGGGGTAGGGGATCAGCCCCAGCATTTT
CASTMGGVGDQPQHF
>TRBJ2-7|.|15|once|TRBV18
TGTGCCAGCTCACCACTCAGACAAAAAGCTGGGGAGCAGTACTTC
CASSPLRQKAGEQYF
>TRBJ1-3|.|17|.|TRBV21-1
TGTGCCAGCAGCCTACGGAACAGGACCTACTCTGGAAACACCATATATTTT
CASSLRNRTYSGNTIYF
>TRBJ2-1|.|13|.|TRBV5-1
TGCGCCAGCAGCTTGGACACCTACAATGAGCAGTTCTTC
CASSLDTYNEQFF
>TRBJ1-2|TRBD1|16|.|TRBV28
TGTGCCAGCATCGCCCCGGGGGACGACAGGGGACCTGGCTACACCTTC
CASIAPGDDRGPGYTF
>TRBJ1-2|.|13|.|TRBV5-6
TGTGCCAGCAGCTTGGAGGAGTCCTATGGCTACACCTTC
CASSLEESYGYTF
>TRBJ1-4|.|15|.|TRBV15
TGTGCCACCAGCAGAGATCGAGGGGCGGGGGAAAAACTGTTTTTT
CATSRDRGAGEKLFF
>TRBJ2-3|TRBD2|16|.|TRBV27
TGTGCCAGCAGCCCCTTTAGCGGGAGGGGGACAGATACGCAGTATTTT
CASSPFSGRGTDTQYF
>TRBJ1-4|.|16|once|TRBV7-2
TGTGCCAGCAGTCAAAACCCCATAGCAACTAATGAAAAACTGTTTTTT
CASSQNPIATNEKLFF
>TRBJ2-1|TRBD1|15|.|TRBV11-3
TGTGCCAGCAGCTTAAATCGGGACAGGGACGATGAGCAGTTCTTC
CASSLNRDRDDEQFF
>TRBJ1-3|.|16|.|TRBV30
TGTGCCTGGAGTGTAGGCGTGACAGTCTCTGGAAACACCATATATTTT
CAWSVGVTVSGNTIYF
>TRBJ2-1|TRBD2|16|.|TRBV13
TGTGCCAGCAGCCCTCCGGGACTAGGGTTTCGCAATGAGCAGTTCTTC
CASSPPGLGFRNEQFF
>TRBJ2-7|TRBD2|16|.|TRBV5-1
TGCGCCAGCAGCTTTACTAGCGGGAGTACCCCCTACGAGCAGTACTTC
CASSFTSGSTPYEQYF
>TRBJ1-2|.|11|once|TRBV30
TGTGCCTGGAGTAGTGCCCGGGACTACACCTTC
CAWSSARDYTF
>TRBJ1-2|.|16|.|TRBV11-2
TGTGCCAGCAGCTTAGATCACCCAGGGGCAGGGTATGGCTACACCTTC
CASSLDHPGAGYGYTF
>TRBJ2-4|TRBD2|17|.|TRBV24-1
TGTGCCACCAGTGAACCCATAGCGGGAGGGGGCAAAAACATTCAGTACTTC
CATSEPIAGGGKNIQYF
>TRBJ1-6|TRBD1|15|.|TRBV7-8
TGTGCCACCCGACAGGGCCAGAGCTATAATTCACCCCTCCACTTT
CATRQGQSYNSPLHF
>TRBJ2-7|.|15|.|TRBV6-2/TRBV6-3
TGTGCCAGCAGCGAAAGGGCGGGACGGTCCTACGAGCAGTACTTC
CASSERAGRSYEQYF
>TRBJ2-7|TRBD2|16|.|TRBV6-6
TGTGCCAGCAGTTACCCAAAAGCAGCGGGGGGTTACGAGCAGTACTTC
CASSYPKAAGGYEQYF
>TRBJ2-7|TRBD2|15|once|TRBV28
TGTGCCAGCAGTCGTGGGACTAGCGGGAGCCACGAGCAGTACTTC
CASSRGTSGSHEQYF
>TRBJ2-7|.|14|once|TRBV11-2
TGTGCCAGCAGCAGCAGGGGTAATTACTACGAGCAGTACTTC
CASSSRGNYYEQYF
>TRBJ1-3|TRBD1|17|once|TRBV7-8
TGTGCCAGCAGCAACCGAGCCGGACAGGGGTACGGAAACACCATATATTTT
CASSNRAGQGYGNTIYF
>TRBJ2-7|TRBD1|14|.|TRBV4-1
TGCGCCAGCAGCCAAGGACAGGGGACCTACGAGCAGTACTTC
CASSQGQGTYEQYF
>TRBJ2-3|TRBD2|16|.|TRBV18
TGTGCCAGCTCACAAATAACTAGCGGGAGCGCAGATACGCAGTATTTT
CASSQITSGSADTQYF
>TRBJ1-2|.|12|.|TRBV6-6
TGTGCCAGCAGTTACTCGATACAGGGCTACACCTTC
CASSYSIQGYTF